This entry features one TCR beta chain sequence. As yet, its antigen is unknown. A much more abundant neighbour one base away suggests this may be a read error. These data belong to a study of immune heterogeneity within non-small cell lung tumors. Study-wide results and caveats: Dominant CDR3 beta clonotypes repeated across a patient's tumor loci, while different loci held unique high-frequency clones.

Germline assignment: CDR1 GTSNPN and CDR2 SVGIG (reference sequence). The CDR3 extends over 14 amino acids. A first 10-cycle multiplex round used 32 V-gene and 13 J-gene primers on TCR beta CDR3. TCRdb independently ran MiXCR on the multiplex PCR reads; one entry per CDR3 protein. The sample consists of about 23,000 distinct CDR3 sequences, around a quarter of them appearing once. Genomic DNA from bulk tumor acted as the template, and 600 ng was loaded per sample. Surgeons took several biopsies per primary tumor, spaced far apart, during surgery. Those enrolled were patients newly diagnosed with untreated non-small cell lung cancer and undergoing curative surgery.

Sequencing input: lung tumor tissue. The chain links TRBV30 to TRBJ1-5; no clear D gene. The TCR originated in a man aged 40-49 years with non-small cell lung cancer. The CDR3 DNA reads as TGTGCCTGGAGCCGACAAGGGCAGGTTCAGCTCCAGCATTTT. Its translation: CAWSRQGQVQLQHF.